The sequence of this TCR beta chain was determined in a study of cytomegalovirus exposure and HLA in healthy donors. The PCR made use of 60 Vbeta and 13 Jbeta primers. The table came from immunoSEQ multiplex PCR; TCRdb's copy has only in-frame clones and leaves some out. This table holds some 140,000 clones, 80% found once. Concerning this clone itself: As yet, its antigen is unknown.

General study points: Rates of TCR association differed by HLA locus in a later analysis, with DRB1 highest and HLA-C lowest.

CDR1 and CDR2 from the germline V gene are GTSNPN and SVGIG (reference sequence). The CDR3 covers 13 residues. The V end lost 2 bases, the J end lost 1 base, and 8 bases lay between the germline ends. J is TRBJ2-5 and V is TRBV30; D not certain. Sequencing was performed on PBMCs. The source of this sequence is a woman in her thirties or forties in good health and CMV-seropositive. The DNA for the CDR3 is TGTGCCTGGAGTCGCGGCTTCCAAGAGACCCAGTACTTC. This codes for CAWSRGFQETQYF.